The source of this T cell receptor (beta chain) is a study of blood T cell repertoires in COVID-19. V lost 2 bases and J lost 2; bases outside the gene matches: 3. The CDR3 spans 15 residues. Germline V gene sequence: CDR1 MNHEY, CDR2 SVGAGI. Per the authors' pipeline: Reference gene primer amplification gave estimated nucleated cell counts. The data were produced by immunoSEQ multiplex PCR, yet TCRdb's version contains in-frame clones alone and is incomplete. The DNA was the basis for D and trimming; V, J and clone size are from that table. This table holds roughly 120,000 clones, approximately 84% found once. This clone was found once.

What was sequenced was peripheral blood. The TCR sequence derives from a man aged 35-49 years with acute or convalescent COVID-19. The gene calls are TRBV6-5 and TRBJ2-7; 10 positions agree with TRBD2. CDR3 residues: CASSYVAGGTYEQYF. The CDR3 nucleotides are TGTGCCAGCAGTTACGTAGCGGGGGGTACCTACGAGCAGTACTTC.